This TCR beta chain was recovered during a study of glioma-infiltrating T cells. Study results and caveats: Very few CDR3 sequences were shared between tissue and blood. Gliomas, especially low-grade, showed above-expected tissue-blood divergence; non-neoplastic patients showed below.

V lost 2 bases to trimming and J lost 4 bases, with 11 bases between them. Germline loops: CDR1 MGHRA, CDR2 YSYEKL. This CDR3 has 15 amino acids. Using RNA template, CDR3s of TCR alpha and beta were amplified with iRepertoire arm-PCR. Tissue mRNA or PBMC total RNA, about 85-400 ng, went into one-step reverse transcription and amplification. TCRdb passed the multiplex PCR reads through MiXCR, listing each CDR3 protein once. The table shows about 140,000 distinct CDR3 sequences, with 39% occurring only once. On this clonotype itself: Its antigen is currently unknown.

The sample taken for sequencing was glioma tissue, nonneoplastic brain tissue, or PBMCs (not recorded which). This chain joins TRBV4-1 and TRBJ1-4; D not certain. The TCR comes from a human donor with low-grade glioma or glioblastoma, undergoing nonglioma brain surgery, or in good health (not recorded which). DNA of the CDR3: TGCGCCAGCAGCCAATTTGAAGGTGGTAATGAAAAACTGTTTTTT. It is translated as CASSQFEGGNEKLFF.